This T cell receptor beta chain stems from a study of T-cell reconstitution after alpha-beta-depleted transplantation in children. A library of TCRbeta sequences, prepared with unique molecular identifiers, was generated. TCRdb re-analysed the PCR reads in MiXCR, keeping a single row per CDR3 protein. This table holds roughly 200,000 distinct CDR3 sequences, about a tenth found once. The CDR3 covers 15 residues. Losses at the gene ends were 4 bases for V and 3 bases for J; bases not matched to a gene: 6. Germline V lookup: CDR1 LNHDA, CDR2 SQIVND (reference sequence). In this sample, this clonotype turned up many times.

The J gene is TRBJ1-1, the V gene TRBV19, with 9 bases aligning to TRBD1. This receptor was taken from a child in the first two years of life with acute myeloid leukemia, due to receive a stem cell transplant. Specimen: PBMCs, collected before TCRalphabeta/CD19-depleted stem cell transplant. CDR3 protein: CASSRGQGWHTEAFF. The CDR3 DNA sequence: TGTGCCAGTAGTAGGGGACAGGGCTGGCACACTGAAGCTTTCTTT. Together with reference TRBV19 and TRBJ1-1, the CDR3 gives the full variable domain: DGGITQSPKYLFRKEGQNVTLSCEQNLNHDAMYWYRQDPGQGLRLIYYSQIVNDFQKGDIAEGYSVSREKKESFPLTVTSAQKNPTAFYLCASSRGQGWHTEAFFGQGTRLTVV.